Listed here are 21 T cell receptor beta chains from one sample, sequenced in a study of blood T cell repertoires in COVID-19. Repertoires were generated with immunoSEQ multiplex PCR, while TCRdb's copy carries only in-frame clones and drops some. The sample includes under 150,000 clones, 65% to 90% of them seen just once. Sequenced input: PBMCs or T cells enriched from blood (not recorded which). The receptors come from a woman in her 50s who had recovered from COVID-19.

V gene TRBV6-5 combines with J gene TRBJ2-7, with a tentative D call TRBD2 (5 bases). The CDR3 has 11 residues. Looked up from germline, CDR1 is MNHEY and CDR2 is SVGAGI. V was shortened by 2 bases and J by 6 bases, with 5 bases between the two germline ends. For the CDR3, the DNA is TGTGCCAGCAGTTACGGAGGCGAGCAGTACTTC. It encodes CASSYGGEQYF.

CDR3: CASSQVGGNYEQYF. CDR3 coding DNA: TGCGCCAGCAGCCAAGTTGGAGGGAACTACGAGCAGTACTTC. The J gene is TRBJ2-7, the V gene TRBV4-1, with D perhaps matching TRBD2 (6 bases). V lost 1 base, J lost 3 bases, and 10 bases lay in between. The germline gives CDR1 MGHRA, CDR2 YSYEKL. This CDR3 spans 14 amino acids.

This chain uses TRBV5-8 with TRBJ2-2; D ambiguous. Germline loops: CDR1 SGHTS, CDR2 YDEGEE. V was clipped by 5 bases and J by 2 bases, with 7 bases between them. The CDR3 has 13 amino acids. The CDR3 here is CASRKLNTGELFF. CDR3 DNA sequence: TGTGCCAGCAGAAAACTTAACACCGGGGAGCTGTTTTTT.

V and J are TRBV7-2 and TRBJ2-1, with 9 bases that match TRBD2. The CDR3 extends over 15 amino acids. The germline V gene has CDR1 SGHTA and CDR2 FQGNSA. With 7 bases clipped from V and 4 bases from J, the junction kept 8 bases outside the gene matches. Written as DNA, the CDR3 is TGTGCCAGCATCATCGGGACTAGCCGTTACAATGAGCAGTTCTTC. Translation: CASIIGTSRYNEQFF. Supplemented by reference TRBV7-2 and TRBJ2-1, the full variable domain reads GAGVSQSPSNKVTEKGKDVELRCDPISGHTALYWYRQSLGQGLEFLIYFQGNSAPDKSGLPSDRFSAERTGGSVSTLTIQRTQQEDSAVYLCASIIGTSRYNEQFFGPGTRLTVL.

The chain couples TRBV4-1 to TRBJ1-5, with 7 bases aligning to TRBD1. Germline lookup yields CDR1 MGHRA and CDR2 YSYEKL. Trimming at V came to 1 base and at J to 4 bases, leaving 13 bases not matched to a gene. This CDR3 comprises 18 residues. The CDR3 spells CASSQVGRGTLGNQPQHF. Written as DNA, the CDR3 is TGCGCCAGCAGCCAAGTCGGCAGGGGGACACTAGGGAATCAGCCCCAGCATTTT.

The chain carries TRBV4-1 and TRBJ2-3, with D perhaps matching TRBD1 (6 bases). The CDR3 is 14 residues long. Trimming shortened V by 1 base and J by 4 bases, and 9 bases separated the two germline ends. Germline V gene lookup returns CDR1 MGHRA and CDR2 YSYEKL. CDR3 amino acids: CASSQVPGADTQYF. The CDR3 DNA reads as TGCGCCAGCAGCCAAGTACCAGGGGCAGATACGCAGTATTTT.

The chain couples TRBV6-5 to TRBJ2-7; D perhaps matches TRBD1 (7 bases). The length of the CDR3 is 13 residues. The germline V gene encodes CDR1 MNHEY and CDR2 SVGAGI. V was shortened by 8 bases and J by 2 bases, with 13 bases between the two germline ends. CDR3 loop: CASRRDSAYEQYF. Here the CDR3 DNA reads TGTGCCAGCCGGCGGGACAGCGCCTACGAGCAGTACTTC.

Only a few counts were recorded for this clone. The rearrangement joins TRBV7-9 to TRBJ1-2; D is possibly TRBD1 (6 bases). V lost 5 bases, J lost 0 bases, and 13 bases lay in between. Germline CDR1 is SEHNR and CDR2 is FQNEAQ (reference sequence). CDR3 length equals 15 residues. DNA of the CDR3: TGTGCCAGCAGCCCAGAACAGGGATCTAACTATGGCTACACCTTC. Its translation is CASSPEQGSNYGYTF. Looking up the rest from reference TRBV7-9 and TRBJ1-2 gives the full variable domain: DTGVSQNPRHKITKRGQNVTFRCDPISEHNRLYWYRQTLGQGPEFLTYFQNEAQLEKSRLLSDRFSAERPKGSFSTLEIQRTEQGDSAMYLCASSPEQGSNYGYTFGSGTRLTVV.

CDR3 region: CASSQPGGGAGFEQFF. The CDR3 coding sequence is TGTGCCAGCAGCCAACCCGGCGGGGGGGCCGGGTTTGAGCAGTTCTTC. V and J are TRBV3-1 (or the pseudogene TRBV3-2) and TRBJ2-1; 9 bases are shared with TRBD2. The junction had 11 bases not matched to a gene; V was cut back by 2 bases and J by 9 bases. This CDR3 is 16 amino acids long. The germline gives CDR1 LGHDT, CDR2 YNNKEL (reference sequence).

CDR3 sequence reads: CASSRGGFQNEQFF. The CDR3 DNA sequence: TGTGCCAGCAGCCGGGGGGGCTTCCAAAATGAGCAGTTCTTC. This chain uses TRBV7-2 with TRBJ2-1; the match to TRBD2 covers 8 bases. Germline-derived CDR1 and CDR2 are SGHTA and FQGNSA. V was pared by 5 bases and J by 7 bases, with 7 bases of the junction left unmatched. The CDR3 has 14 residues.

J is TRBJ2-1 and V is TRBV15, with 9 bases lining up with TRBD2. The CDR3 extends over 17 amino acids. Trimming cost V 5 bases and J 4 bases; bases outside gene matches: 12. Germline lookup yields CDR1 LNHNV and CDR2 YYDKDF (reference sequence). CDR3 in amino acids: CATSLQIGGGGYNEQFF. The DNA for the CDR3 is TGTGCCACCAGCCTCCAAATTGGCGGGGGGGGGTACAATGAGCAGTTCTTC.

CDR3 loop: CASSDSSRNREKYGYTF. The CDR3 DNA reads TGTGCCAGCAGTGACTCGAGTCGGAACAGGGAGAAATATGGCTACACCTTC. This chain links TRBV6-4 with TRBJ1-2, with D maybe TRBD1 (6 bases). CDR1 and CDR2 (germline): MRHNA, SNTAGT. Between the trimmed V and J ends, which lost 0 bases and 5 bases, there was a span of 19 bases. The CDR3 is 17 amino acids.

The chain uses TRBV11-2 and TRBJ2-5; 9 nucleotides line up with TRBD2. The CDR3 sequence is 17 residues long. From germline, CDR1 is SGHAT and CDR2 FQNNGV. With V trimmed by 6 bases and J by 2 bases, 13 bases remained unmatched. The CDR3 is CASRSISRGGVQETQYF. CDR3 in DNA: TGTGCCAGCAGGTCTATCTCCCGCGGGGGGGTTCAAGAGACCCAGTACTTC.

V and J are TRBV4-3 and TRBJ2-2; TRBD1 aligns across 9 bases. The CDR3 is 18 amino acids. V lost 0 bases to trimming and J lost 6 bases; unmatched junction nucleotides: 11. Germline V gene data show CDR1 as LGHNA and CDR2 as YSLEER. The chain's CDR3 is CASSQDYAGTGIAGELFF. CDR3 in DNA: TGCGCCAGCAGCCAAGATTATGCCGGGACAGGGATTGCCGGGGAGCTGTTTTTT.

The chain has TRBV23-1 and TRBJ1-3; 7 bases fit TRBD1. TRBV23-1 is an ORF for which the function is uncertain. V trimming: 4 bases; J trimming: 0 bases; junction bases outside the gene matches: 9. The CDR3 runs to 17 residues. The CDR3 region is CASSRSPGQSSGNTIYF. The CDR3 coding sequence is TGCGCCAGCAGTCGATCCCCGGGACAGAGCTCTGGAAACACCATATATTTT.

The V call is TRBV29-1, the J call TRBJ1-1; 7 bases fit TRBD1. Germline loops: CDR1 SQVTM, CDR2 ANQGSEA. Trimming removed 5 bases from V and 8 bases from J; junction bases left unmatched: 17. The CDR3 covers 15 residues. The CDR3 loop reads CSVKPQKNRGFEAFF. CDR3 nucleotides: TGCAGCGTTAAACCCCAAAAAAACAGGGGCTTCGAAGCTTTCTTT.

The chain employs TRBV5-1 and TRBJ2-3; 10 bases fit TRBD1. The CDR3 runs 18 residues. Germline V gene lookup returns CDR1 SGHRS and CDR2 YFSETQ. With 1 base clipped from V and 0 bases from J, the junction kept 8 bases outside the gene matches. CDR3 DNA sequence: TGCGCCAGCAGCTTGTCGGGACAGGGGCCAACTAGCACAGATACGCAGTATTTT. It yields the protein CASSLSGQGPTSTDTQYF.

The rearrangement uses TRBV6-5 and TRBJ1-2; 7 nucleotides match TRBD1. The CDR3 is made up of 12 amino acids. Per germline, CDR1 MNHEY and CDR2 SVGAGI. Germline trimming cut 6 bases from V and 7 bases from J; bases unmatched to any gene: 5. This chain's CDR3 is CASSKRQGGYTF. Here the CDR3 DNA reads TGTGCCAGCAGCAAAAGACAGGGTGGCTACACCTTC.

This chain links TRBV7-9 with TRBJ2-1; D is unclear. Germline assignment: CDR1 SEHNR and CDR2 FQNEAQ (reference sequence). The CDR3 is 16 amino acids. V lost 2 bases and J lost 5, with 16 bases in between. The CDR3 loop reads CASSLRSPSKDNEQFF. For the CDR3, the DNA is TGTGCCAGCAGCTTACGGTCTCCTTCTAAAGACAATGAGCAGTTCTTC.

The CDR3 region is CASTLAGTGYSPLHF. The DNA for the CDR3 is TGTGCCAGCACCTTAGCCGGGACAGGGTACTCACCCCTCCACTTT. The rearrangement joins TRBV5-4 to TRBJ1-6, with 9 positions matching TRBD1. Losses at the gene ends were 6 bases for V and 10 bases for J; bases not matched to a gene: 11. Germline V CDR1 and CDR2: SGHNT, YYREEE (reference sequence). The length of the CDR3 is 15 residues. Complete variable domain (other parts from reference TRBV5-4 and TRBJ1-6): ETGVTQSPTHLIKTRGQQVTLRCSSQSGHNTVSWYQQALGQGPQFIFQYYREEENGRGNFPPRFSGLQFPNYSSELNVNALELDDSALYLCASTLAGTGYSPLHFGNGTRLTVT.

This clone came up a few times. The chain is built from TRBV7-9 and TRBJ1-1; D unresolved. The length of the CDR3 is 14 residues. Germline values: CDR1 SEHNR, CDR2 FQNEAQ (reference sequence). V was cut by 2 bases and J by 0 bases, with 7 bases left in between. This CDR3 is CASSLLTMNTEAFF. The CDR3 DNA sequence: TGTGCCAGCAGCTTATTGACAATGAACACTGAAGCTTTCTTT.